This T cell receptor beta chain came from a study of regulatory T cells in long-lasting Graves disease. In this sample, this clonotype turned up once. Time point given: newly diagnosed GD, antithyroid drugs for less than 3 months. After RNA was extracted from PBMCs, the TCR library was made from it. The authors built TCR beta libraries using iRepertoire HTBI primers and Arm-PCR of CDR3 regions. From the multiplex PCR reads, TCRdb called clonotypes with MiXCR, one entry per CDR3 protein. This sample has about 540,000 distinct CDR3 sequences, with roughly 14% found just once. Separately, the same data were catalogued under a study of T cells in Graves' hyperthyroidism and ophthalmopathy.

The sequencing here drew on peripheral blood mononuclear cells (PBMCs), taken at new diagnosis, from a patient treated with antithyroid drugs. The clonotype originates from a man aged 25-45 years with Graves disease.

The CDR3 DNA is TGTGCCAGCAGCTTAGAGGGGGGGCCTAACTATGGCTACACCTTC. Residues: CASSLEGGPNYGYTF. V usage is TRBV7-2 and J usage is TRBJ1-2; a possible D gene is TRBD1 (6 bases). Germline V gene data show CDR1 as SGHTA and CDR2 as FQGNSA. V lost 1 base and J lost 0, with 9 bases in between. The CDR3 has 15 amino acids.